Below are 17 T cell receptor beta chains sequenced from a single sample in a study of CD8 T cells in ankylosing spondylitis. In TCRdb, the 5' RACE reads were re-called with MiXCR into one record per CDR3 protein. The data contain 400,000 or so distinct CDR3 sequences, 25% to 30% of them singletons. These receptors' antigens are unknown. General observations from the study: Blood of patients with ankylosing spondylitis appeared to be characterized by a TCR beta motif of 8 or 9 highly homologous variants.

Sequenced: blood, either unsorted or a sorted T cell fraction (not recorded which). The receptors come from a male donor with ankylosing spondylitis.

This clonotype has just a few counts. J is TRBJ1-4 and V is TRBV5-1; D perhaps matches TRBD1 (6 bases). With 2 bases removed from V and 7 bases from J, the gap between germline ends came to 12 bases. Germline V CDR1 and CDR2: SGHRS, YFSETQ. This CDR3 contains 14 residues. In DNA form, the CDR3 reads TGCGCCAGCAGCTTACAGGGCTACGGTGAAAAACTGTTTTTT. This codes for CASSLQGYGEKLFF.

This chain uses TRBV20-1 with TRBJ2-2; D uncertain. CDR3 size: 12 residues. Germline lookup yields CDR1 DFQATT and CDR2 SNEGSKA (reference sequence). V shed 0 bases and J shed 7 bases, with 6 bases lying between them. The DNA for the CDR3 is TGCAGTGCTAGAGAAGGCTTCGGGGAGCTGTTTTTT. Amino acid sequence: CSAREGFGELFF.

This clonotype showed up just a few times. J is TRBJ1-2 and V is TRBV3-1; 8 bases are a match to TRBD1. Germline CDR1 is LGHDT and CDR2 is YNNKEL (reference sequence). J gave up 3 bases and V 2 bases, and 11 bases lay outside the gene matches. The CDR3 spans 17 residues. The CDR3 DNA follows: TGTGCCAGCAGCCAATCCAGGACAGGGAGGACCTACTATGGCTACACCTTC. Its protein product is CASSQSRTGRTYYGYTF.

The rearrangement uses TRBV6-4 and TRBJ2-5, with 13 bases lining up with TRBD2. The CDR3 is made up of 16 amino acids. Trimming removed 6 bases from V and 4 bases from J; junction bases left unmatched: 8. Germline V gene sequence: CDR1 MRHNA, CDR2 SNTAGT. CDR3 sequence: CASSVTSGRPRETQYF. DNA of the CDR3: TGTGCCAGCAGCGTGACTAGCGGGAGGCCAAGAGAGACCCAGTACTTC.

The chain links TRBV20-1 to TRBJ1-1, with no clear D. In germline, CDR1 is DFQATT, CDR2 SNEGSKA (reference sequence). Trimming removed 3 bases at V and 1 base at J, with 9 bases between. The CDR3 length is 13 residues. CDR3 residues: CSASTSANTEAFF. The CDR3 coding sequence is TGCAGTGCTAGTACCTCGGCGAACACTGAAGCTTTCTTT.

This clonotype was seen more than once but under ten times. The chain uses TRBV20-1 and TRBJ2-1, with a possible D match to TRBD2 (6 bases). Trimming stripped 7 bases from V and 4 bases from J, with 14 bases between. Germline CDR1 DFQATT, CDR2 SNEGSKA (reference sequence). This CDR3 is built from 13 residues. The CDR3: CSVPGLSYNEQFF. CDR3 sequence (DNA): TGCAGTGTCCCGGGACTCTCTTACAATGAGCAGTTCTTC.

This clonotype was found once. The chain combines TRBV12-3 or TRBV12-4 with TRBJ2-5; 11 bases are shared with TRBD2. The V and J ends lost 6 bases and 4 bases, in that order; junction bases with no gene match: 10. This CDR3 spans 16 amino acids. CDR3 coding DNA: TGTGCCAGCAGCTCTTCCGGGACTAGCGGTAGAGAGACCCAGTACTTC. Amino acid sequence: CASSSSGTSGRETQYF.

J is TRBJ2-1 and V is TRBV9, with 7 bases fitting TRBD2. After removal of 0 bases from V and 9 bases from J, the junction contained 12 bases not matched to a gene. Per the germline V gene, CDR1 is SGDLS and CDR2 is YYNGEE. The CDR3 runs 16 residues. The CDR3 region has the DNA TGTGCCAGCAGCGTAGCCCCCCGACTAGCCGCAGGTGAGCAGTTCTTC. This gives the protein CASSVAPRLAAGEQFF.

This rearrangement joins TRBV30 to TRBJ2-1, with a weak D call TRBD2 (5 bases). CDR3 length: 15 residues. CDR1 is GTSNPN, CDR2 SVGIG, per germline (reference sequence). V lost 0 bases, J lost 6 bases, and 15 bases lay in between. CDR3 in amino acids: CAWSVKLAWGNEQFF. The CDR3 DNA reads as TGTGCCTGGAGTGTAAAGTTAGCGTGGGGCAATGAGCAGTTCTTC.

The rearrangement joins TRBV30 to TRBJ1-1; perhaps TRBD1 as D (6 bases). V was shortened by 2 bases and J by 0 bases, with 13 bases between the two germline ends. Germline V lookup: CDR1 GTSNPN, CDR2 SVGIG (reference sequence). The CDR3 covers 15 residues. For the CDR3, the DNA is TGTGCCTGGAGTACTATGGACAGCATGAACACTGAAGCTTTCTTT. Its protein product is CAWSTMDSMNTEAFF.

Here the CDR3 reads CSARDFAGGGNTIYF. In DNA, the CDR3 is TGCAGTGCTAGAGATTTCGCCGGCGGTGGAAACACCATATATTTT. The gene calls are TRBV20-1 and TRBJ1-3; no definite D call. Looked up from germline, CDR1 is DFQATT and CDR2 is SNEGSKA (reference sequence). Trimming stripped 0 bases from V and 3 bases from J, with 12 bases between. This CDR3 has 15 residues.

The V gene is TRBV12-3 or TRBV12-4, the J gene TRBJ2-7, with unresolved D. Deletions cut 6 bases from V and 3 bases from J, with 6 bases between. The length of the CDR3 is 11 residues. The CDR3 nucleotides are TGTGCCAGCAGCAGCGACTACGAGCAGTACTTC. Its translation is CASSSDYEQYF.

The chain recombines TRBV2 with TRBJ2-7; 9 bases are a match to TRBD2. Germline loops: CDR1 SNHLY, CDR2 FYNNEI. The length of the CDR3 is 14 residues. With 8 bases clipped from V and 6 bases from J, the junction kept 11 bases outside the gene matches. As DNA, the CDR3 is TGTGCCAGCCCCGCAGCGGGAGGTTTTCGCGAGCAGTACTTC. Its translation is CASPAAGGFREQYF.

The chain combines TRBV11-3 with TRBJ2-1, with TRBD2 matching over 7 bases. V was pared by 4 bases and J by 11 bases, with 14 bases of the junction left unmatched. Germline V gene sequence: CDR1 SGHNT, CDR2 YENEEA. The CDR3 contains 15 residues. CDR3 loop: CASSSRAGKVIKQFF. In DNA, the CDR3 is TGTGCCAGCAGCTCACGAGCGGGAAAGGTTATAAAGCAGTTCTTC.

This chain links TRBV7-9 with TRBJ2-1; TRBD1 or TRBD2 may be the D gene (5 bases each). V lost 5 bases and J lost 5, with 16 bases in between. The length of the CDR3 is 15 residues. Per the germline V gene, CDR1 is SEHNR and CDR2 is FQNEAQ (reference sequence). The CDR3 nucleotides are TGTGCCAGCAGCCGTCCCGGGGCCGCAGACAATGAGCAGTTCTTC. It translates to CASSRPGAADNEQFF. Looking up the rest from reference TRBV7-9 and TRBJ2-1 gives the full variable domain: DTGVSQNPRHKITKRGQNVTFRCDPISEHNRLYWYRQTLGQGPEFLTYFQNEAQLEKSRLLSDRFSAERPKGSFSTLEIQRTEQGDSAMYLCASSRPGAADNEQFFGPGTRLTVL.

The J gene is TRBJ1-2, the V gene TRBV12-3 or TRBV12-4; D unclear. The CDR3 covers 14 residues. Trimming took 2 bases from V and 9 from J, leaving 16 bases between them. The DNA for the CDR3 is TGTGCCAGCAGTTTAAATGAAGACGTTCGTCGCTACACCTTC. This gives the protein CASSLNEDVRRYTF.

This clonotype showed up just a few times. The V gene is TRBV5-6, the J gene TRBJ1-2; no definite D call. The CDR3 has 13 residues. CDR1 and CDR2 from the germline V gene are SGHDT and YYEEEE. V lost 2 bases and J lost 4, with 9 bases in between. The CDR3 nucleotides are TGTGCCAGCAGCTTTCAGGATACCTATGGCTACACCTTC. It codes for CASSFQDTYGYTF.